A selection of T cell receptor beta chains follows, all from one sample in a study of CD8 T cells in Susac syndrome. TCRdb processed the immunoSEQ multiplex PCR reads anew with MiXCR; each CDR3 protein has one entry. Among 150,000 to 200,000 distinct CDR3 sequences listed, approximately 94% were seen once. The sample was CD4+ T cells from PBMCs. All receptors come from a human donor with multiple sclerosis. The CDR3 runs from the conserved cysteine through the conserved F or W. D genes are given only for firm matches. The size field is filled for only some rows; it gives once, few, many or a size class.

v_call	j_call	d_call	clone_size	cdr3_aa	cdr3_nt
TRBV6-5	TRBJ1-6	TRBD1	once	CASSYSDRAYDGSPLHF	TGTGCCAGCAGTTACTCGGACAGGGCCTACGATGGTTCACCCCTCCACTTT
TRBV25-1	TRBJ2-1	.	few	CASSGYYNEQFF	TGTGCCAGCAGTGGTTATTACAATGAGCAGTTCTTC
TRBV30	TRBJ1-3	.	.	CAWSVPGSGNTIYF	TGTGCCTGGAGTGTCCCGGGGAGTGGAAACACCATATATTTT
TRBV5-1	TRBJ1-5	.	once	CASSLDAGHQPQHF	TGCGCCAGCAGCTTGGACGCAGGACATCAGCCCCAGCATTTT
TRBV7-9	TRBJ1-1	.	.	CASSLQGAGTEAFF	TGTGCCAGCAGCTTGCAGGGAGCGGGAACTGAAGCTTTCTTT
TRBV19	TRBJ1-4	.	.	CASSPSPGGNEKLFF	TGTGCCAGTAGTCCAAGCCCCGGAGGAAATGAAAAACTGTTTTTT
TRBV6-5	TRBJ1-4	.	.	CASRQPNEKLFF	TGTGCCAGCAGACAGCCTAATGAAAAACTGTTTTTT
TRBV3-1	TRBJ1-3	.	.	CASSQGSGNTIYF	TGTGCCAGCAGCCAAGGATCTGGAAACACCATATATTTT
TRBV4-2	TRBJ1-6	.	.	CASSQDRGLGINSPLHF	TGTGCCAGCAGCCAAGATCGGGGCTTAGGGATTAATTCACCCCTCCACTTT
TRBV7-8	TRBJ2-1	TRBD1	few	CASSLGQGYNEQFF	TGTGCCAGCAGCCTCGGACAGGGCTACAATGAGCAGTTCTTC
TRBV29-1	TRBJ1-1	.	.	CSVVWDKRVGAFF	TGCAGCGTTGTTTGGGACAAGAGGGTGGGAGCTTTCTTT
TRBV7-2	TRBJ1-2	TRBD1	.	CASSWDRAVGYTF	TGTGCCAGCAGCTGGGACAGGGCAGTTGGCTACACCTTC
TRBV20-1	TRBJ1-6	.	.	CSARLRGALHF	TGCAGTGCCCGCCTAAGGGGGGCCCTCCACTTT
TRBV30	TRBJ1-1	.	.	CAWTLQGNTEAFF	TGTGCCTGGACCCTACAGGGGAACACTGAAGCTTTCTTT
TRBV25-1	TRBJ1-2	.	.	CASSPPGPNYGYTF	TGTGCCAGCAGTCCCCCCGGACCAAACTATGGCTACACCTTC
TRBV29-1	TRBJ2-5	TRBD1	.	CSARTGSETQYF	TGCAGCGCGCGGACAGGGAGTGAGACCCAGTACTTC
TRBV30	TRBJ2-2	TRBD1	.	CAGQTGALGELFF	TGTGCCGGACAGACAGGGGCACTCGGGGAGCTGTTTTTT
TRBV6-1	TRBJ2-5	.	.	CASSPMGETQYF	TGTGCCAGCAGTCCAATGGGGGAGACCCAGTACTTC
TRBV30	TRBJ2-7	TRBD1	.	CACSSVPGTDNSYEQYF	TGTGCCTGTTCATCTGTCCCAGGGACAGACAACTCCTACGAGCAGTACTTC